This T cell receptor (beta chain) is from a study of cytotoxic CD8 clonotypes in ibrutinib-treated CLL. Study-wide points: At baseline, clonality was higher than in age-matched healthy donors and correlated with CD8+ counts.

Trimming took 1 base from V and 3 from J, leaving 9 bases between them. Germline V gives CDR1 SEHNR, CDR2 FQNEAQ (reference sequence). The CDR3 has 14 residues. Notes on this clone: As yet, its antigen is unknown.

Clones were read by immunoSEQ multiplex PCR, and TCRdb kept only the in-frame ones, dropping some. The repertoire has about 160,000 clones, over 75% of them found once; the top ten carry 3% to 3.5%. The chain combines TRBV7-9 with TRBJ2-5, with D tentatively TRBD1 (6 bases). The sequence came from a human donor with chronic lymphocytic leukemia. The material sequenced was PBMCs, taken at disease progression, from a patient treated with ibrutinib. The CDR3 is CASSLGPGEETQYF. CDR3 in DNA: TGTGCCAGCAGCTTAGGGCCAGGGGAAGAGACCCAGTACTTC.